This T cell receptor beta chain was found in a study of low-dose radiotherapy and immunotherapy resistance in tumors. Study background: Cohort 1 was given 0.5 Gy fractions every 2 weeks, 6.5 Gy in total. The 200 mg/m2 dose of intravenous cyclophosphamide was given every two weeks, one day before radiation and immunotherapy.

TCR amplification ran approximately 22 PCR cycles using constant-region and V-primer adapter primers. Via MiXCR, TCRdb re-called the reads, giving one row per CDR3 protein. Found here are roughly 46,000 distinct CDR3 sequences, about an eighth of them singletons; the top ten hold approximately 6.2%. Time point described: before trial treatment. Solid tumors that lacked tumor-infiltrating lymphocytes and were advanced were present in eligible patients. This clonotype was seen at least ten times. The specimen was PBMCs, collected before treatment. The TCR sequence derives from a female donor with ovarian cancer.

CDR3 sequence: CASSRAGHSNEQFF. CDR3 coding DNA: TGTGCCAGCAGTCGCGCGGGGCACAGCAATGAGCAGTTCTTC. The V gene is TRBV7-2, the J gene TRBJ2-1, with D possibly TRBD2 on 6 matching bases. In germline, CDR1 is SGHTA, CDR2 FQGNSA. This CDR3 region has 14 residues. V lost 6 bases, J lost 6 bases, and 15 bases lay in between. Filled out from reference TRBV7-2 and TRBJ2-1, the complete variable domain reads GAGVSQSPSNKVTEKGKDVELRCDPISGHTALYWYRQSLGQGLEFLIYFQGNSAPDKSGLPSDRFSAERTGGSVSTLTIQRTQQEDSAVYLCASSRAGHSNEQFFGPGTRLTVL.